This T cell receptor (beta chain) came from a study of control samples from healthy donors and cancer patients (dated by TCRdb to the early 2020s). The library was obtained by the immunoSEQ multiplex PCR assay. Entries here come from immuneACCESS through TCRdb and include only in-frame sequences with V and J called. Some clones fail to appear in such tables; in the studies checked, an unresolved V gene covers under half of the shortfall, and the cause of the remainder is unknown. This sample holds roughly 94,000 clones; around 85% were observed only once. The ten most abundant clones make up about 35% of the sample. As to this clone: Which antigen it targets is not known. There are no base qualities to consult, and no much larger clone falls within one base.

V and J lose 2 bases and 7 bases, and a span of 11 bases separates them. Including the terminal cysteine and phenylalanine, the CDR3 comprises 14 residues. The kept DNA is CDR3 alone, 42 bases in frame from the first base. From a lookup of the germline V gene (reference sequence), CDR1 and CDR2 are SEHNR and FQNEAQ. The chain is made from TRBV7-9 and TRBJ2-2; the best D guess is TRBD2, with 5 bases matching. The receptor was derived from a man between 65 and 85 years old with lung cancer. Material for sequencing was PBMCs. The CDR3 corresponds to CASSLTRGFGELFF. The DNA is TGTGCCAGCAGCTTAACTCGAGGGTTCGGGGAGCTGTTTTTT.